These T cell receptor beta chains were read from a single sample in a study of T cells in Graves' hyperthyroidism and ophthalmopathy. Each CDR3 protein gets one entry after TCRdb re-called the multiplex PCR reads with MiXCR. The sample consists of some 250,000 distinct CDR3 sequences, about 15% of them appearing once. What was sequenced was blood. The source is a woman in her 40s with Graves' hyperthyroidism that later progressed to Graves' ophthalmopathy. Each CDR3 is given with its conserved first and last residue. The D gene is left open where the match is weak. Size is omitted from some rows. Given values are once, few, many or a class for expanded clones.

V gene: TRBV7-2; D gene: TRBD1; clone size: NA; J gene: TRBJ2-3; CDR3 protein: CASSFRTGSVDTQYF; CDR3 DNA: TGTGCCAGCAGCTTCCGGACAGGGTCGGTAGATACGCAGTATTTT
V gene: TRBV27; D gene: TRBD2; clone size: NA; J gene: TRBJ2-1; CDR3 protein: CASKASGTSGRRYNEQFF; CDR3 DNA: TGTGCCAGCAAAGCATCCGGGACTAGCGGGAGGCGGTACAATGAGCAGTTCTTC
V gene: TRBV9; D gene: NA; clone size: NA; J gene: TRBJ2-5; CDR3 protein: CASGRRGQETQYF; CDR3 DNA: TGTGCCAGCGGAAGACGGGGACAAGAGACCCAGTACTTC
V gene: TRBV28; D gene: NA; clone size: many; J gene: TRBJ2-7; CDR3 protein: CASSPEEGQRLGQYF; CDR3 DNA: TGTGCCAGCAGTCCCGAGGAGGGGCAAAGGTTGGGGCAGTACTTC
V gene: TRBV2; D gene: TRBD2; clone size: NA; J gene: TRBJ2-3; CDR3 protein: CASSVGDLLAGGPTDTQYF; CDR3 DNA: TGTGCCAGCAGCGTTGGGGACCTACTAGCGGGAGGGCCCACAGATACGCAGTATTTT
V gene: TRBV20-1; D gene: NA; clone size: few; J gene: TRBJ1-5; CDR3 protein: CSARDGRTHTGRNQPQHF; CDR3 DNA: TGCAGTGCTAGAGATGGTCGGACCCACACTGGACGCAATCAGCCCCAGCATTTT
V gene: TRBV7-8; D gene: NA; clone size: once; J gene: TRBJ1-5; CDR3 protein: CASSLEVKGRQPQHF; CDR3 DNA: TGTGCCAGCAGCTTAGAAGTTAAGGGAAGACAGCCCCAGCATTTT
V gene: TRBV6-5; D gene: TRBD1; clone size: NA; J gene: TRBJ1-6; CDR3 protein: CASSYLDRAKSPLHF; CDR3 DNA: TGTGCCAGCAGTTACTTGGACAGGGCCAAGTCACCCCTCCACTTT
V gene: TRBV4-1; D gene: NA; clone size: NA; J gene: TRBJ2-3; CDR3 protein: CASSQGVAATRTDTQYF; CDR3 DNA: TGCGCCAGCAGCCAAGGCGTGGCAGCGACTCGCACAGATACGCAGTATTTT
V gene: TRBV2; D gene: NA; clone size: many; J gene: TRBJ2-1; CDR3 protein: CASSEAHYLEQFF; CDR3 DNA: TGTGCCAGCAGTGAAGCCCATTATCTTGAGCAGTTCTTC
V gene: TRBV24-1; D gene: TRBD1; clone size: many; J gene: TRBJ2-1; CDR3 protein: CATSDSRTGQMDEQFF; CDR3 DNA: TGTGCCACCAGTGATTCCCGGACAGGCCAAATGGATGAGCAGTTCTTC
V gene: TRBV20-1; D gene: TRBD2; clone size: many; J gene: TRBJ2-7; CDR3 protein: CSARDLETSGNGKQYF; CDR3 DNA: TGCAGTGCTAGAGATCTAGAAACTAGCGGGAATGGCAAGCAGTACTTC
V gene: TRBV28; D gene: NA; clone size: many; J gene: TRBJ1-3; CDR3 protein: CASSHGAFRWQPSGNTIYF; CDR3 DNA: TGTGCCAGCAGTCATGGGGCGTTTCGATGGCAGCCCTCTGGAAACACCATATATTTT
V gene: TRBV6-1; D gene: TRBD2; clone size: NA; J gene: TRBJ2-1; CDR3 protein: CASSPETSGRVHEQFF; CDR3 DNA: TGTGCCAGCAGCCCCGAGACTAGCGGGAGGGTGCATGAGCAGTTCTTC
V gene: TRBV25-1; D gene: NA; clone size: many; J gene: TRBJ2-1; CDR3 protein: CASSGRAPYNEQFF; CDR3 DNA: TGTGCCAGCAGTGGCCGGGCCCCCTACAATGAGCAGTTCTTC
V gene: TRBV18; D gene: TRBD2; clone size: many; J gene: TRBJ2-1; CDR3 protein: CASSPPGLAYNEQFF; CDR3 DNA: TGTGCCAGCTCACCACCGGGACTAGCGTACAATGAGCAGTTCTTC
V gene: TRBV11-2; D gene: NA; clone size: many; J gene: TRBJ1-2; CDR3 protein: CASSPIRRDSYGYTF; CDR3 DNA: TGTGCCAGCAGCCCTATCCGCAGGGATAGCTATGGCTACACCTTC
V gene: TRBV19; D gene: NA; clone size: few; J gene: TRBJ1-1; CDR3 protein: CASRVWSVNTEAFF; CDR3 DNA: TGTGCCAGTAGGGTGTGGAGCGTGAACACTGAAGCTTTCTTT
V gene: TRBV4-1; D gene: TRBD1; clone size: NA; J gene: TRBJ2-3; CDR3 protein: CASSQDWWDRVLYTQYF; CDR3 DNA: TGCGCCAGCAGCCAAGATTGGTGGGACAGGGTCTTGTATACGCAGTATTTT
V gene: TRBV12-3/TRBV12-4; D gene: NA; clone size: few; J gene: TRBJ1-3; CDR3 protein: CASSLAPPPDTYF; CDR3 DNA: TGTGCCAGCAGTTTAGCGCCGCCACCCGATACATATTTT
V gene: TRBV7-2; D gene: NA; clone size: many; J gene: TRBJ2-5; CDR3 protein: CASTNFGTQYF; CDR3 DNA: TGTGCCAGCACCAATTTCGGGACCCAGTACTTC
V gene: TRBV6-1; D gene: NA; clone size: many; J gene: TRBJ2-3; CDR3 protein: CASNQMGLWSDTQYF; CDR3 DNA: TGTGCCAGCAACCAGATGGGGCTGTGGTCAGATACGCAGTATTTT
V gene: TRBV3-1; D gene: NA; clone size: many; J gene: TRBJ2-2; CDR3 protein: CASRLSGTGRNTGELFF; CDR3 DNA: TGTGCCAGCAGACTTAGCGGTACCGGAAGGAACACCGGGGAGCTGTTTTTT
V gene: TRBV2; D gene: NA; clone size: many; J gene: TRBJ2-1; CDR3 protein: CASTEAGSYNEQFF; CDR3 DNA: TGTGCCAGCACGGAGGCAGGATCTTACAATGAGCAGTTCTTC
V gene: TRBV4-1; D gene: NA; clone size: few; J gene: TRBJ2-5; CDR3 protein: CASSQARGAETQYF; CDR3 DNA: TGCGCCAGCAGCCAAGCACGGGGGGCAGAGACCCAGTACTTC
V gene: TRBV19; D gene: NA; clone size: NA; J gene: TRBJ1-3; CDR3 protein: CASSIYALWTSSGNTIYF; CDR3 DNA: TGTGCCAGTAGTATATATGCTCTGTGGACAAGCTCTGGAAACACCATATATTTT
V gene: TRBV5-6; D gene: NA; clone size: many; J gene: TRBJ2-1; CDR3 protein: CASSFFGFGSYNEQFF; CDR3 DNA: TGTGCCAGCAGCTTTTTCGGATTTGGCTCCTACAATGAGCAGTTCTTC
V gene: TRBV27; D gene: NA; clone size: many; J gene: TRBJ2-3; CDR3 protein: CASSRATTDTQYF; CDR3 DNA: TGTGCCAGCTCCCGCGCGACCACAGATACGCAGTATTTT
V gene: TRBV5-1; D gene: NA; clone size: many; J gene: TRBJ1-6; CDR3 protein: CASSYAGTENSPLHF; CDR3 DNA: TGCGCCAGCAGCTACGCCGGGACGGAGAATTCACCCCTCCACTTT
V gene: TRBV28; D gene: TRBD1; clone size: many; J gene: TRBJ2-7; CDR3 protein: CATGQGAMGEQYF; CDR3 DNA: TGTGCCACCGGACAGGGGGCCATGGGAGAGCAGTACTTC
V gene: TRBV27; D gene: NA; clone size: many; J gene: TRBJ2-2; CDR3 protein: CASRPGTWNTGELFF; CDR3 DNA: TGTGCCAGCCGCCCGGGGACTTGGAACACCGGGGAGCTGTTTTTT
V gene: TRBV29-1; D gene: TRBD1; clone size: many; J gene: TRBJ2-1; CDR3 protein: CSALDRGRKNEQFF; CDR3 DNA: TGCAGCGCATTGGACAGGGGGCGGAAAAATGAGCAGTTCTTC
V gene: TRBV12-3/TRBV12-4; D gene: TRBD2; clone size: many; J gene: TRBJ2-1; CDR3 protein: CASSGTSGTSSYNEQFF; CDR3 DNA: TGTGCCAGCAGCGGGACTAGCGGGACCAGCTCCTACAATGAGCAGTTCTTC
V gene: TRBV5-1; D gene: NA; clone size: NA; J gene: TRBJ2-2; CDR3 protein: CASSFGGTGVLFTGELFF; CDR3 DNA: TGCGCCAGCAGCTTCGGGGGTACGGGGGTCTTGTTCACCGGGGAGCTGTTTTTT
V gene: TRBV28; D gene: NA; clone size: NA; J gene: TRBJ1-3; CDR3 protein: CASSLSPDRRNTIYF; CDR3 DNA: TGTGCCAGCAGTTTATCCCCCGATCGAAGAAACACCATATATTTT
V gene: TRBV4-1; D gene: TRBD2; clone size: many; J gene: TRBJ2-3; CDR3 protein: CASSQDSEREGSDTQYF; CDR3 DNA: TGCGCCAGCAGCCAAGATTCCGAGCGGGAGGGATCAGATACGCAGTATTTT
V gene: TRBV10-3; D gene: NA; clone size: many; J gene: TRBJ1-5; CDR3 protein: CAISDRFGDQPQHF; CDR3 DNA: TGTGCCATCAGTGATAGGTTCGGGGATCAGCCCCAGCATTTT
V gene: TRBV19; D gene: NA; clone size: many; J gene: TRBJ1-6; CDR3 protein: CASRGTDGGYNSPLHF; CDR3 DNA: TGTGCCAGTAGAGGCACCGACGGGGGCTATAATTCACCCCTCCACTTT